A single sample gave rise to the 25 T cell receptor beta chains below, sequenced in a study of blood T cell repertoires in COVID-19. TCRdb's copy holds only in-frame clones and misses some; the assay was immunoSEQ multiplex PCR. The data hold 50,000 to 70,000 clones, with 70% to 80% observed a single time. Sequences were obtained from peripheral blood. These receptors were obtained from a man in his forties or fifties with active or convalescent COVID-19.

The V call is TRBV5-5, the J call TRBJ2-2; TRBD2 matches 11 bases. Germline assignment: CDR1 SGHKS and CDR2 YYEKEE (reference sequence). The trim removed 3 bases at V and 1 base at J, leaving 2 bases unmatched. This CDR3 spans 16 amino acids. The CDR3 nucleotides are TGTGCCAGCAGCTGGCTAGCGGGGGGGAACACCGGGGAGCTGTTTTTT. Translating gives CASSWLAGGNTGELFF. Full variable domain (missing parts from reference TRBV5-5 and TRBJ2-2): DAGVTQSPTHLIKTRGQQVTLRCSPISGHKSVSWYQQVLGQGPQFIFQYYEKEERGRGNFPDRFSARQFPNYSSELNVNALLLGDSALYLCASSWLAGGNTGELFFGEGSRLTVL.

V and J are TRBV6-5 and TRBJ1-1; D unresolved. The germline V and J ends were trimmed by 8 bases and 4 bases, with 14 bases remaining between them. The CDR3 runs 13 residues. The germline CDR1 and CDR2 sequences are MNHEY and SVGAGI. CDR3 residues: CASLMKEGTEAFF. CDR3 coding DNA: TGTGCCAGCTTGATGAAGGAGGGCACTGAAGCTTTCTTT.

The chain recombines TRBV2 with TRBJ2-5; D is undetermined. This CDR3 is built from 12 residues. V was cut by 6 bases and J by 5 bases, with 10 bases left in between. The germline V gene has CDR1 SNHLY and CDR2 FYNNEI. The CDR3 is CASRASWETQYF. CDR3 in DNA: TGTGCCAGCAGAGCTAGTTGGGAGACCCAGTACTTC.

This clone was found a few times. The rearrangement joins TRBV7-3 to TRBJ1-6; 10 bases are a match to TRBD1. Germline V gives CDR1 SGHTA, CDR2 FQGTGA. The junction had 5 bases not matched to a gene; V was cut back by 5 bases and J by 10 bases. The CDR3 covers 14 residues. CDR3 in DNA: TGTGCCAGCAGCAGGGACAGGGGCAACTCACCCCTCCACTTT. Residues: CASSRDRGNSPLHF.

V and J are TRBV5-1 and TRBJ2-7; D is possibly TRBD2 (5 bases). This CDR3 contains 15 residues. Germline lookup yields CDR1 SGHRS and CDR2 YFSETQ. The V gene lost 0 bases and the J gene lost 0 bases, with 10 bases spanning the gap. The DNA of the CDR3 is TGCGCCAGCAGCTTGGAGGGCGGAGGCTCCTACGAGCAGTACTTC. The encoded protein is CASSLEGGGSYEQYF. Using reference TRBV5-1 and TRBJ2-7 for the parts outside the CDR3, the full variable domain is KAGVTQTPRYLIKTRGQQVTLSCSPISGHRSVSWYQQTPGQGLQFLFEYFSETQRNKGNFPGRFSGRQFSNSRSEMNVSTLELGDSALYLCASSLEGGGSYEQYFGPGTRLTVT.

J is TRBJ2-3 and V is TRBV5-8; D might be TRBD2 (6 bases). Deletions cut 1 base from V and 5 bases from J, with 14 bases between. The CDR3 runs 15 residues. CDR1 and CDR2 from the germline V gene are SGHTS and YDEGEE. The DNA for the CDR3 is TGTGCCAGCAGCTTGCTGCGGGGAGGAGGAGATACGCAGTATTTT. Amino acid sequence: CASSLLRGGGDTQYF.

This clone has more than one count but fewer than ten. V is TRBV3-1 (or the pseudogene TRBV3-2) and J is TRBJ1-1; TRBD1 matches at 11 bases. Germline trimming cut 4 bases from V and 5 bases from J; bases unmatched to any gene: 6. The CDR3 contains 15 residues. Per germline, CDR1 LGHDT and CDR2 YNNKEL (reference sequence). CDR3 sequence reads: CASSPRDRGSTEAFF. CDR3 DNA: TGTGCCAGCAGCCCCCGGGACAGGGGGTCTACTGAAGCTTTCTTT.

This clone came up a few times. The chain recombines TRBV16 with TRBJ2-1, with TRBD2 matching over 7 bases. V trimming: 2 bases; J trimming: 7 bases; junction bases outside the gene matches: 2. The CDR3 length is 13 residues. CDR1 KGHSY and CDR2 FQNENV come from the germline V gene. In DNA, the CDR3 is TGTGCCAGCAGCCAACTGCGGGGGAATGAGCAGTTCTTC. It specifies CASSQLRGNEQFF. The variable domain in full, with the rest retrieved from reference TRBV16 and TRBJ2-1, is GEEVAQTPKHLVRGEGQKAKLYCAPIKGHSYVFWYQQVLKNEFKFLISFQNENVFDETGMPKERFSAKCLPNSPCSLEIQATKLEDSAVYFCASSQLRGNEQFFGPGTRLTVL.

A few counts support this clone. The gene calls are TRBV6-2 or TRBV6-3 and TRBJ1-5; D possibly corresponds to TRBD1 (5 bases). V was pared by 2 bases and J by 2 bases, with 16 bases between. The germline CDR1 and CDR2 sequences are MNHEY and SVGEGT. The CDR3 totals 17 residues. The CDR3 loop reads CASSYQAGGTRNQPQHF. For the CDR3, the DNA is TGTGCCAGCAGTTACCAGGCTGGCGGGACGCGCAATCAGCCCCAGCATTTT.

This clone was recorded a few times. The same CDR3 can be traced to other DNA sequences in this sample. The V and J genes are TRBV19 and TRBJ1-1, with TRBD1 as a possible D gene (6 bases). The germline V gene encodes CDR1 LNHDA and CDR2 SQIVND (reference sequence). The CDR3 length is 13 residues. CDR3: CPPQGGAGGGAFF. The CDR3, as DNA: TGTCCCCCCCAAGGGGGGGCGGGGGGGGGAGCTTTCTTT.

V and J are TRBV5-1 and TRBJ1-3; unclear D gene. There are 16 residues in the CDR3. Trimming removed 1 base at V and 4 bases at J, with 15 bases between. Germline V lookup: CDR1 SGHRS, CDR2 YFSETQ. In DNA, the CDR3 is TGCGCCAGCAGCTTGAATCCGAGGGAATCAGGAAACACCATATATTTT. It specifies CASSLNPRESGNTIYF. Using reference TRBV5-1 and TRBJ1-3 for the parts outside the CDR3, the full variable domain is KAGVTQTPRYLIKTRGQQVTLSCSPISGHRSVSWYQQTPGQGLQFLFEYFSETQRNKGNFPGRFSGRQFSNSRSEMNVSTLELGDSALYLCASSLNPRESGNTIYFGEGSWLTVV.

This clone has just a few counts. The sample carries other DNA sequences with the same CDR3. This chain connects TRBV12-3 or TRBV12-4 to TRBJ2-7; D is perhaps TRBD2 (5 bases). V shed 5 bases and J shed 4 bases, with 9 bases lying between them. The CDR3 length is 12 residues. The CDR3 DNA reads as TGTGCCAGCAGTCCACTAGGGTACGAGCAGTACTTC. Translation gives CASSPLGYEQYF.

The CDR3 region has the DNA TGTGCCAGCAGCTTGGAGCCCTCGGGGTGGGATACGCAGTATTTT. It is translated as CASSLEPSGWDTQYF. The gene calls are TRBV5-4 and TRBJ2-3, with D possibly being TRBD2 (5 bases). Germline CDR1 is SGHNT and CDR2 is YYREEE (reference sequence). CDR3 size: 15 residues. Trimming shortened V by 0 bases and J by 6 bases, and 14 bases separated the two germline ends.

V is TRBV2 and J is TRBJ2-7; 10 bases match TRBD2. Germline lookup yields CDR1 SNHLY and CDR2 FYNNEI. The CDR3 sequence is 15 residues long. V dropped 8 bases and J dropped 2; count of bases not matched to a gene: 9. In DNA, the CDR3 is TGTGCCAGCGGAGGAACTACTAGCGGGGCCTACGAGCAGTACTTC. Translation gives CASGGTTSGAYEQYF.

The chain uses TRBV5-5 and TRBJ2-7, with TRBD1 matching 8 bases. Germline-derived CDR1 and CDR2 are SGHKS and YYEKEE (reference sequence). CDR3 length: 14 residues. J was trimmed by 5 bases and V by 0 bases; bases with no gene match: 4. The CDR3: CASSLAGGVDEQYF. CDR3 sequence (DNA): TGTGCCAGCAGCTTGGCAGGGGGCGTCGACGAGCAGTACTTC.

J is TRBJ2-5 and V is TRBV4-1; possibly TRBD1 for D (6 bases). This CDR3 comprises 16 residues. V lost 4 bases to trimming and J lost 0 bases, with 15 bases between them. Germline values: CDR1 MGHRA, CDR2 YSYEKL. CDR3 in amino acids: CASSLPGHQYQETQYF. The DNA of the CDR3 is TGCGCCAGCAGCCTTCCGGGACACCAGTACCAAGAGACCCAGTACTTC.

For this clone: Germline and junction disagree at one end, which may indicate a read error. This sequence joins TRBV19 and TRBJ1-1, with TRBD1 identical over 10 bases. From germline, CDR1 is LNHDA and CDR2 SQIVND (reference sequence). This CDR3 is 16 amino acids long. For the CDR3, the DNA is TGTGCCAGTACCCGGGACAGGGGTATGGGGAGTATCAAACCCCACTTT. As protein: CASTRDRGMGSIKPHF.

V gene TRBV5-1 combines with J gene TRBJ2-7; maybe TRBD2 (6 bases). The CDR3 extends over 17 amino acids. V gave up 4 bases and J gave up 3 bases, with 23 bases separating them. In germline, CDR1 is SGHRS, CDR2 YFSETQ. This CDR3 is CASSEGGVQNSFYEQYF. The CDR3 DNA reads TGCGCCAGCAGCGAAGGAGGGGTACAAAACTCTTTCTACGAGCAGTACTTC.

The chain combines TRBV29-1 with TRBJ2-1; possibly TRBD2 for D (5 bases). With 6 bases removed from V and 3 bases from J, the gap between germline ends came to 12 bases. CDR3 length: 13 residues. Germline CDR1 reads SQVTM; CDR2 reads ANQGSEA. The CDR3 reads CSVESGNYNEQFF. CDR3 bases: TGCAGCGTAGAAAGCGGAAACTACAATGAGCAGTTCTTC.

The gene calls are TRBV19 and TRBJ2-4; 7 bases line up with TRBD1. The CDR3 is 17 amino acids. V was clipped by 1 base and J by 2 bases; unmatched bases: 8. Looked up from germline, CDR1 is LNHDA and CDR2 is SQIVND (reference sequence). In DNA form, the CDR3 reads TGTGCCAGTAGTATAGCCGGGACAGTGGATACCAAAAACATTCAGTACTTC. Protein sequence: CASSIAGTVDTKNIQYF.

V and J are TRBV5-1 and TRBJ2-5; D gene ambiguous. The CDR3 sequence is 13 residues long. Germline CDR1 reads SGHRS; CDR2 reads YFSETQ. V shed 6 bases and J shed 0 bases, with 9 bases lying between them. The CDR3 here is CASTARNQETQYF. CDR3 in DNA: TGCGCCAGCACGGCCAGGAACCAAGAGACCCAGTACTTC.

The rearrangement uses TRBV19 and TRBJ2-1; 9 positions match TRBD2. The CDR3 is 16 residues long. The V gene end was trimmed by 9 bases and the J gene end by 0 bases; junction bases not matched to a gene: 9. The V gene's germline CDR1 is LNHDA and CDR2 SQIVND (reference sequence). In DNA form, the CDR3 reads TGTGCCAGCAGAACGGGCGGGGGGGGCTCCTACAATGAGCAGTTCTTC. It yields the protein CASRTGGGGSYNEQFF.

This clone showed up just a few times. This sequence joins TRBV6-1 and TRBJ1-2; D is ambiguous. The CDR3 sequence is 13 residues long. The ends were cut back, 3 bases at V and 4 bases at J, with 9 bases in the middle. Germline lookup yields CDR1 MNHNS and CDR2 SASEGT. This chain's CDR3 is CASSETNVYGYTF. DNA for the CDR3: TGTGCCAGCAGTGAGACAAACGTCTATGGCTACACCTTC.

CDR3 in DNA: TGTGCCAGCAGTCCTAGACCCGAGGGTGGCACTGAAGCTTTCTTT. Amino acid sequence: CASSPRPEGGTEAFF. The chain joins TRBV9 to TRBJ1-1; D uncertain. The CDR3 is 15 amino acids. V lost 5 bases and J 4 bases, leaving 18 bases between the germline ends. Germline CDR1 reads SGDLS; CDR2 reads YYNGEE.

This chain joins TRBV11-3 and TRBJ2-3; possibly TRBD1 for D (7 bases). The germline CDR1 and CDR2 sequences are SGHNT and YENEEA. V dropped 5 bases and J dropped 2 bases, with 20 bases sitting between them. The CDR3 runs to 17 residues. This chain's CDR3 is CASSHTQGRWDTDTQYF. CDR3 nucleotide sequence: TGTGCCAGCAGCCACACACAGGGGAGGTGGGACACAGATACGCAGTATTTT.